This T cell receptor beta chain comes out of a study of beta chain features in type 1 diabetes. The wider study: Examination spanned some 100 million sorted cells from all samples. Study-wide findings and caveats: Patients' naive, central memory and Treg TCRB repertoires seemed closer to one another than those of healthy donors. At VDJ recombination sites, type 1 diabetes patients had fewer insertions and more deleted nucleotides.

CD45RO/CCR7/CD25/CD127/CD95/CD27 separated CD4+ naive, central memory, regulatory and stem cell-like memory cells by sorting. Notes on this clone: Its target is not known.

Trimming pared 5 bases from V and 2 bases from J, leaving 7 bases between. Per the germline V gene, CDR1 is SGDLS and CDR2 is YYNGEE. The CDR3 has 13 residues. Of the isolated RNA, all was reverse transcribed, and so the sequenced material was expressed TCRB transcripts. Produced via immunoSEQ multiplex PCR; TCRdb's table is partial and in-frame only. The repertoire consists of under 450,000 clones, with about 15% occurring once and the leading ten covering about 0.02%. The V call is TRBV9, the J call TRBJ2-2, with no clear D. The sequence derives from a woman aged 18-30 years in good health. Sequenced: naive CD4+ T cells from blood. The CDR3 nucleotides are TGTGCCAGCAGTCAGGCCAACACCGGGGAGCTGTTTTTT. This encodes CASSQANTGELFF.